This T cell receptor (beta chain) came from a study of human T cells and chemical hapten exposure. Study information: The study sensitized with 2% DPC on a roughly 2 cm by roughly 2 cm patch of upper inner arm skin.

Sample time point: patch test 1, 2 weeks after DPC sensitization. Treatment here: therapeutic diphenylcyclopropenone sensitization with weekly scalp DPC. The study drew its donors from alopecia patients who were 18 to 70 years old and suitable for DPC. One entry per CDR3 protein, called by TCRdb with MiXCR from the RACE reads. The sample has around 100,000 distinct CDR3 sequences; roughly 11% are singletons. Trimming took 7 bases from V and 2 from J, leaving 15 bases between them. Germline V gives CDR1 GTSNPN, CDR2 SVGIG (reference sequence). This CDR3 comprises 13 residues. V is TRBV30 and J is TRBJ2-7, with D uncertain. Sequenced here: whole blood, sampled in connection with sensitization to the hapten diphenylcyclopropenone (DPC). The TCR comes from a woman aged 40-49 years with alopecia areata. Some clones in this sample may be carry-over from other donors' samples. The DNA of the CDR3 is TGTGCCTTCGATCCTGTTGGTCCCTACGAGCAGTACTTC. This codes for CAFDPVGPYEQYF.